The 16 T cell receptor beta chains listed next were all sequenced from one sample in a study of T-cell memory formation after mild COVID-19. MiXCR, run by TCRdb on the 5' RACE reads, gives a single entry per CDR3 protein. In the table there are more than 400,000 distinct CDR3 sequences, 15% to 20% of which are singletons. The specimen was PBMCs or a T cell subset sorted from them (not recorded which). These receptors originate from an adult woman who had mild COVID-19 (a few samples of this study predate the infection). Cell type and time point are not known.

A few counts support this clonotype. The CDR3, as DNA: TGTGCCAGCAGCTTTTTGGCTCTGAGCTCCTACAATGAGCAGTTCTTC. Protein product: CASSFLALSSYNEQFF. The chain carries TRBV11-2 and TRBJ2-1; D unclear. The CDR3 covers 16 residues. V lost 3 bases, J lost 0 bases, and 12 bases lay in between. Germline loops: CDR1 SGHAT, CDR2 FQNNGV.

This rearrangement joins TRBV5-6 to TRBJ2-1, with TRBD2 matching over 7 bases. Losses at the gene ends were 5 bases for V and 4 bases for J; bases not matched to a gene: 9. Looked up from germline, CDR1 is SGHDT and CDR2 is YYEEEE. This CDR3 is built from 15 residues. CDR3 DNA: TGTGCCAGCAGTATTCATGCGGGAGTATACAATGAGCAGTTCTTC. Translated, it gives CASSIHAGVYNEQFF.

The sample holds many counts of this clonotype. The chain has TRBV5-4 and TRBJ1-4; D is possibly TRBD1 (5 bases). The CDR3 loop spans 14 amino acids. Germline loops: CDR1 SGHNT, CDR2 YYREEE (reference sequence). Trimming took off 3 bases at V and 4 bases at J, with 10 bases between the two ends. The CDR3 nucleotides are TGTGCCAGCAGCTCTGGGACGGGTAATGAAAAACTGTTTTTT. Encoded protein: CASSSGTGNEKLFF.

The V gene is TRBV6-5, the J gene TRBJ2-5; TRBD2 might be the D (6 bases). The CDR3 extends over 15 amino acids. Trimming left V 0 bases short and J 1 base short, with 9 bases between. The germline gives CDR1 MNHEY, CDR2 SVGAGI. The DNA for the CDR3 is TGTGCCAGCAGTTACTCAGGGACTTTCCAAGAGACCCAGTACTTC. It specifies CASSYSGTFQETQYF.

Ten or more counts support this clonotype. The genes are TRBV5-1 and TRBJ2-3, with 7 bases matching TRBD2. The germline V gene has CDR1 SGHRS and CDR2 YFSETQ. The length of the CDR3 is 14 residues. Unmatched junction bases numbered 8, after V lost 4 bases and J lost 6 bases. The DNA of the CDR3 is TGCGCCAGCAGCCCGATGACTAGCTCGGATACGCAGTATTTT. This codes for CASSPMTSSDTQYF.

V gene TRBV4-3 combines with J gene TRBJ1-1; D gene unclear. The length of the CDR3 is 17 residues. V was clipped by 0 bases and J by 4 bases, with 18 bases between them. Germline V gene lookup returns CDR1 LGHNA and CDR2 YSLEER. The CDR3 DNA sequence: TGCGCCAGCAGCCAAGATTGGCAGGATACTTTCGGCACTGAAGCTTTCTTT. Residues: CASSQDWQDTFGTEAFF.

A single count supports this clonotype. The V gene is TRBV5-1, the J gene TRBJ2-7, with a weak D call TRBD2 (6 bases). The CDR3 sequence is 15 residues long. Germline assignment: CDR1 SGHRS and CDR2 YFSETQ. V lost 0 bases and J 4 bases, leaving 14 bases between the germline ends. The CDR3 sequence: CASSLASAGTYEQYF. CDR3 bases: TGCGCCAGCAGCTTGGCCAGCGCGGGAACGTACGAGCAGTACTTC.

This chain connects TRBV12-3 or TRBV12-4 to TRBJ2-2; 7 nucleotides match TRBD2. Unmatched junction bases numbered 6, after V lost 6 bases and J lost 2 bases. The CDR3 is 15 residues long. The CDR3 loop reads CASRAGLQNTGELFF. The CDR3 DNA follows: TGTGCCAGCAGAGCGGGACTACAAAACACCGGGGAGCTGTTTTTT.

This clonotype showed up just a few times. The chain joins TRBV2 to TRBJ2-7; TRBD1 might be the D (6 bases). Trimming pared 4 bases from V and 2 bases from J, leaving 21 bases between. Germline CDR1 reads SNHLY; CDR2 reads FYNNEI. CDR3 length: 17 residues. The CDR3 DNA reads TGTGCCAGCAGTGGAACAGGGCCCGAGGATTATGCCTACGAGCAGTACTTC. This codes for CASSGTGPEDYAYEQYF. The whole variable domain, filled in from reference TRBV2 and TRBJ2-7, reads EPEVTQTPSHQVTQMGQEVILRCVPISNHLYFYWYRQILGQKVEFLVSFYNNEISEKSEIFDDQFSVERPDGSNFTLKIRSTKLEDSAMYFCASSGTGPEDYAYEQYFGPGTRLTVT.

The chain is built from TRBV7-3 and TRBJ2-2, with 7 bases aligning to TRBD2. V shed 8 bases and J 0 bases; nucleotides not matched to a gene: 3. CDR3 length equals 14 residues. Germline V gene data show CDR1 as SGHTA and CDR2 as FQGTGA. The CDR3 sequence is CASGAGANTGELFF. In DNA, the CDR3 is TGTGCCAGCGGGGCGGGGGCGAACACCGGGGAGCTGTTTTTT.

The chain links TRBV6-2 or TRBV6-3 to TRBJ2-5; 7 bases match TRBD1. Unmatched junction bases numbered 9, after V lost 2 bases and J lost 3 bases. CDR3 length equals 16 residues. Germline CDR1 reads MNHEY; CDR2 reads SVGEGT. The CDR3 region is CASSYGYRGSKETQYF. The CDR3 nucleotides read TGTGCCAGCAGTTACGGGTACAGGGGATCGAAAGAGACCCAGTACTTC.

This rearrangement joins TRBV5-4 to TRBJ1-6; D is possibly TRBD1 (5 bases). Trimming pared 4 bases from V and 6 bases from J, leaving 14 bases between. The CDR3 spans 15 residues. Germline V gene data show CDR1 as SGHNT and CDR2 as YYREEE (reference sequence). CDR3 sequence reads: CASSPLPGTNSPLHF. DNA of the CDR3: TGTGCCAGCAGCCCCCTCCCCGGGACTAATTCACCCCTCCACTTT.

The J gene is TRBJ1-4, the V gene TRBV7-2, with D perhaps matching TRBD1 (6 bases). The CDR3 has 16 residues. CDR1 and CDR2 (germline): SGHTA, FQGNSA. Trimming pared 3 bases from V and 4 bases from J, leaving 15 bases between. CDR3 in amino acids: CASSLTYDRINEKLFF. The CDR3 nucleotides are TGTGCCAGCAGCTTGACGTATGACAGGATTAATGAAAAACTGTTTTTT.

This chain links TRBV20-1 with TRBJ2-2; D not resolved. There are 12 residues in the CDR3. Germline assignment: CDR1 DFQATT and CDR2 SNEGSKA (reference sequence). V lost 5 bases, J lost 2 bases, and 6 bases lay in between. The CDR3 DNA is TGCAGTGCTCCATCAAACACCGGGGAGCTGTTTTTT. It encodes CSAPSNTGELFF.

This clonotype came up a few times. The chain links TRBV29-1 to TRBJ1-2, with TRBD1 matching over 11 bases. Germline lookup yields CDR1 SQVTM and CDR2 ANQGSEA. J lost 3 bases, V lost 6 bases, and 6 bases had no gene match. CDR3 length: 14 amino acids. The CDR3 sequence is CSVGQGAQDYGYTF. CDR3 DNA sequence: TGCAGCGTCGGACAGGGGGCGCAGGACTATGGCTACACCTTC.

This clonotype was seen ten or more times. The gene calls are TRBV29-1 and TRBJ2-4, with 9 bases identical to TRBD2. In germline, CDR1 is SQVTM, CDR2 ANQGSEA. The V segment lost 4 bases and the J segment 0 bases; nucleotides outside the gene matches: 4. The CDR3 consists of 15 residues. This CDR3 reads CSVVRLAVAKNIQYF. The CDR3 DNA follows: TGCAGCGTTGTCCGACTAGCGGTAGCCAAAAACATTCAGTACTTC.